This record covers a single TCR beta chain. As yet, its antigen is unknown. This entry belongs to a study of beta chain features in type 1 diabetes. At the level of the study: Cell yields, gender and age were comparable in patients and healthy donors. Sorted cells from all samples, numbering approximately 100 million, were examined.

Germline CDR1 is SGHTA and CDR2 is FQGNSA. This CDR3 is 14 amino acids long. The junction had 9 bases not matched to a gene; V was cut back by 8 bases and J by 6 bases. Study observations and caveats: Patients showed naive, central memory and Treg TCRB repertoires that appeared more similar than those of healthy donors.

Reverse transcribing all isolated RNA meant expressed TCRB transcripts were sequenced. The data were produced by immunoSEQ multiplex PCR, yet TCRdb's version contains in-frame clones alone and is incomplete. The table lists hundreds of thousands of clones, 15% to 19% of them singletons. The chain has TRBV7-2 and TRBJ2-5, with 10 bases matching TRBD2. The source is a man between 18 and 35 years old in good health. The sequenced material came from naive CD4+ T cells from blood. The CDR3 loop reads CASEELAGVKTQYF. The DNA of the CDR3 is TGTGCCAGCGAGGAGCTAGCGGGGGTCAAGACCCAGTACTTC.